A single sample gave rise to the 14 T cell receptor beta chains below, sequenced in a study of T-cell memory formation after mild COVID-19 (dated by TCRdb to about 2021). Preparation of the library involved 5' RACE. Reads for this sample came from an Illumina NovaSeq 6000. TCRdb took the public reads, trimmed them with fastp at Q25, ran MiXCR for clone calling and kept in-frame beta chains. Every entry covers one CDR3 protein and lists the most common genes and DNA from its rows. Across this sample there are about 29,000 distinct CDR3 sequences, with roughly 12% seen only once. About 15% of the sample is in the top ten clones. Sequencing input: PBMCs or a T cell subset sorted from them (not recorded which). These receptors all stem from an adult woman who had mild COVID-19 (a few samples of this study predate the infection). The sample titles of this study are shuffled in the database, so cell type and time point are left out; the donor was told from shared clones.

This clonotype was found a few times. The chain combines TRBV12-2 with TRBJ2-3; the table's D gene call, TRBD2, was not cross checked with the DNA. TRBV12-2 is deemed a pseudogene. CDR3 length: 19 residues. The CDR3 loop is CASRRSRTSGRGGTDTQYF. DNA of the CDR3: TGTGCAAGTCGCCGCAGCCGGACTAGCGGGAGAGGGGGCACAGATACGCAGTATTTT.

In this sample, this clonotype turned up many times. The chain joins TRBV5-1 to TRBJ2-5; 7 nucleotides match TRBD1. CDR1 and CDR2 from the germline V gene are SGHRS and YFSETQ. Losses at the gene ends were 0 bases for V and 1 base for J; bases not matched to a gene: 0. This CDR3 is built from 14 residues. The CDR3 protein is CASSLAGGQETQYF. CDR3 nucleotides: TGCGCCAGCAGCTTGGCAGGGGGCCAAGAGACCCAGTACTTC.

The CDR3 DNA follows: TGCGCCAGCAGCCAAGATCGGCCCGGGTCTAACTATGGCTACACCTTC. Encoded protein: CASSQDRPGSNYGYTF. The chain joins TRBV4-1 to TRBJ1-2; no definite D call. V lost 0 bases and J lost 0, with 11 bases in between. The CDR3 is 16 residues long. Germline V CDR1 and CDR2: MGHRA, YSYEKL.

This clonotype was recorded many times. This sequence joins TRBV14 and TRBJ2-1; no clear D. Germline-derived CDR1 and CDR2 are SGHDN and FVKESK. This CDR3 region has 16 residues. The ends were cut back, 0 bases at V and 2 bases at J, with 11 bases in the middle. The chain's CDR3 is CASSQDYVSPYNEQFF. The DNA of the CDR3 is TGTGCCAGCAGCCAAGACTATGTGAGCCCCTACAATGAGCAGTTCTTC.

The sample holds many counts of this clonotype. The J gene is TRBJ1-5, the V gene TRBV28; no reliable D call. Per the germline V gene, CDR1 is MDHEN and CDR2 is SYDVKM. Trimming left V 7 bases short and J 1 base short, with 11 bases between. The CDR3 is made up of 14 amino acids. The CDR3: CASKKAGSNQPQHF. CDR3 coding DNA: TGTGCCAGCAAAAAGGCGGGGAGCAATCAGCCCCAGCATTTT.

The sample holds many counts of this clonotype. The CDR3 here is CATSSQGYEQYF. The CDR3 nucleotides are TGTGCCACCAGCAGCCAGGGTTACGAGCAGTACTTC. This sequence joins TRBV15 and TRBJ2-7, with D maybe TRBD1 (5 bases). The germline V gene has CDR1 LNHNV and CDR2 YYDKDF (reference sequence). The ends were cut back, 3 bases at V and 4 bases at J, with 7 bases in the middle. The CDR3 contains 12 residues.

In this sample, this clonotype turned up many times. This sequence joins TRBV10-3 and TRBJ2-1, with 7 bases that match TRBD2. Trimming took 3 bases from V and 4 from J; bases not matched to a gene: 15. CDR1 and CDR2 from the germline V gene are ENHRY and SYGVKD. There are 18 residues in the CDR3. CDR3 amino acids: CAISDASGTEGAYNEQFF. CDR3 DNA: TGTGCCATCAGTGACGCTAGCGGTACGGAGGGTGCTTACAATGAGCAGTTCTTC.

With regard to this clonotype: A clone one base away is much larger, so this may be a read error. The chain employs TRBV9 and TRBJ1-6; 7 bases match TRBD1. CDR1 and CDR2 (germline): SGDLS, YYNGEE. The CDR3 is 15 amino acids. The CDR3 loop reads CASSPMTGSNSPIHF. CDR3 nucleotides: TGTGCCAGCAGCCCCATGACAGGGAGTAATTCACCCATCCACTTT.

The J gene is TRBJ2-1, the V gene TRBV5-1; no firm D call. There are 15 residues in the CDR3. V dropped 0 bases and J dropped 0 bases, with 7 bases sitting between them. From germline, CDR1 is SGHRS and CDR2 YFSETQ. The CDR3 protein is CASSLARSSYNEQFF. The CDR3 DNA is TGCGCCAGCAGCTTGGCCAGGAGCTCCTACAATGAGCAGTTCTTC.

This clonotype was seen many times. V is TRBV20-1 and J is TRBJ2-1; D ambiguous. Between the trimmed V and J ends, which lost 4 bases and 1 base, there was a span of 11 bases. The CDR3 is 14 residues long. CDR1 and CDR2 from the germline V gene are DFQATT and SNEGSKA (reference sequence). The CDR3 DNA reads TGCAGTGCTACCCCTTCGGCTTCCTACAATGAGCAGTTCTTC. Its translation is CSATPSASYNEQFF.

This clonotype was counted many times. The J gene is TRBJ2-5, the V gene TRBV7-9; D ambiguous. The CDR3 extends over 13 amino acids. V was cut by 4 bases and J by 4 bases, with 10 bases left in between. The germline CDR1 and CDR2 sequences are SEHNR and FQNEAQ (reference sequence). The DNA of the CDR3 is TGTGCCAGCAGCTCCTCTCCTAGAGAGACCCAGTACTTC. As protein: CASSSSPRETQYF. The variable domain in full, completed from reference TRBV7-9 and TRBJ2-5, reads DTGVSQNPRHKITKRGQNVTFRCDPISEHNRLYWYRQTLGQGPEFLTYFQNEAQLEKSRLLSDRFSAERPKGSFSTLEIQRTEQGDSAMYLCASSSSPRETQYFGPGTRLLVL.

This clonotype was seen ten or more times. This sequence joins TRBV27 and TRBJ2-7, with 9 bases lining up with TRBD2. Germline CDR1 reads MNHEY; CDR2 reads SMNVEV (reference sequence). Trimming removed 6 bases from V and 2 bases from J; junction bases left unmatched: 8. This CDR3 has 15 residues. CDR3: CASRRGGLSPYEQYF. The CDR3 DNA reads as TGTGCCAGCAGGCGGGGGGGCCTGAGTCCCTACGAGCAGTACTTC.

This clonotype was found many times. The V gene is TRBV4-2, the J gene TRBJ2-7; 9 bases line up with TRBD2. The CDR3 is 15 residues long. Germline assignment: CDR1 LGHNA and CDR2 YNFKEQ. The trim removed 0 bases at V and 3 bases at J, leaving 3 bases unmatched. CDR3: CASSQDAAGGYEQYF. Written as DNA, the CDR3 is TGTGCCAGCAGCCAAGACGCAGCGGGGGGCTACGAGCAGTACTTC.

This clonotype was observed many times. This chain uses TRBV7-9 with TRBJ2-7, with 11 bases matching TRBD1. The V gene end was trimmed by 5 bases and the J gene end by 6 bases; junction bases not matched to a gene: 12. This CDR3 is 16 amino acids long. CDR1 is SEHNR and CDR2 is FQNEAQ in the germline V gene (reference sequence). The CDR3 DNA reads TGTGCCAGCAGCGATACCGGACAGGGGGCATCAGGCGAGCAGTACTTC. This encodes CASSDTGQGASGEQYF.